These T cell receptor beta chains were read from a single sample in a study of T-cell memory formation after mild COVID-19. TCRdb re-analysed the 5' RACE reads in MiXCR, keeping a single row per CDR3 protein. This sample has roughly 370,000 distinct CDR3 sequences, with roughly 15% found just once. Sequenced input: PBMCs or a T cell subset sorted from them (not recorded which). These receptors came from a young man who had mild COVID-19 (a few samples of this study predate the infection). Cell type and time point are not known. Both conserved end residues are part of each CDR3. A D gene is named only where the DNA matches it firmly. Expanded clones get a size class; other rows say once, few or many, or leave the size out.

TRBJ2-6 | TRBV11-2 | few | NA | TGTGCCAGCAGCTTAAGGGACACCAACTCTGGGGCCAACGTCCTGACTTTC | CASSLRDTNSGANVLTF
TRBJ2-3 | TRBV7-3 | NA | NA | TGTGCCAGCAGCCAACAGGGAGGGTCAGATACGCAGTATTTT | CASSQQGGSDTQYF
TRBJ2-1 | TRBV4-1 | NA | NA | TGCGCCAGCAGCCAAGTATCCCAGGGAGCCTACAATGAGCAGTTCTTC | CASSQVSQGAYNEQFF
TRBJ1-2 | TRBV7-9 | few | NA | TGTGCCAGCAGCTTAGACCTAACCGGGATCTATGGCTACACCTTC | CASSLDLTGIYGYTF
TRBJ2-7 | TRBV10-3 | many | NA | TGTGCCATCAGTGACGTGGTTGCCGAGCAGTACTTC | CAISDVVAEQYF
TRBJ1-5 | TRBV18 | NA | TRBD1 | TGTGCCAGCTCGCCCACCGGGACAGGGCCTTGGCAGCCCCAGCATTTT | CASSPTGTGPWQPQHF
TRBJ2-3 | TRBV12-3/TRBV12-4 | few | NA | TGTGCCAGCAGCCCCCCCGGCGTGGGGCTCGGGGCAGATACGCAGTATTTT | CASSPPGVGLGADTQYF
TRBJ2-2 | TRBV6-2/TRBV6-3 | NA | TRBD2 | TGTGCCAGCAGTTTAGCTAGCGGGAACACCGGGGAGCTGTTTTTT | CASSLASGNTGELFF
TRBJ2-7 | TRBV7-6 | NA | TRBD1 | TGTGCCAGCAGCTTAGTGTCAGGGGGCGCGTACGAGCAGTACTTC | CASSLVSGGAYEQYF
TRBJ1-1 | TRBV7-2 | NA | NA | TGTGCCAGCAGCCCAGAAATAGGCTTTAGTCTGAACACTGAAGCTTTCTTT | CASSPEIGFSLNTEAFF
TRBJ2-5 | TRBV6-5 | NA | TRBD2 | TGTGCCAGCAGTTCACTAGCGGGAGCAGAGACCCAGTACTTC | CASSSLAGAETQYF
TRBJ1-6 | TRBV6-5 | NA | NA | TGTGCCAGCAGTTACGGGGGTTCTGTTTCACCCCTCCACTTT | CASSYGGSVSPLHF
TRBJ2-2 | TRBV7-2 | few | TRBD2 | TGTGCCAGCAGCTTAGTGGGGGGGACCGCCGGGGAGCTGTTTTTT | CASSLVGGTAGELFF
TRBJ2-2 | TRBV7-9 | NA | NA | TGTGCCAGCGCCCAATCGAACACCGGGGAGCTGTTTTTT | CASAQSNTGELFF
TRBJ1-2 | TRBV7-9 | few | NA | TGTGCCAGCAGCGGCGAGGGACGGATTACTTATGGCTACACCTTC | CASSGEGRITYGYTF
TRBJ2-3 | TRBV28 | NA | NA | TGTGCCAGCAGTTTATTACCAGATACGCAGTATTTT | CASSLLPDTQYF
TRBJ2-2 | TRBV18 | few | NA | TGTGCCAGCTCCGAGACACTTTACACCGGGGAGCTGTTTTTT | CASSETLYTGELFF
TRBJ2-5 | TRBV6-2/TRBV6-3 | few | TRBD2 | TGTGCCAGCAGGCGACAACTAGCGGGGGGTGAGACCCAGTACTTC | CASRRQLAGGETQYF
TRBJ2-3 | TRBV4-3 | NA | TRBD2 | TGCGCCAGCAGCCAGCTAGCGGGGGGGCCTGATACGCAGTATTTT | CASSQLAGGPDTQYF
TRBJ1-2 | TRBV19 | few | NA | TGTGCCAGTAATCCGCCGCAGGGCTATGGCTACACCTTC | CASNPPQGYGYTF
TRBJ2-1 | TRBV4-2 | few | TRBD1 | TGTGCCAGCAGCCTCACGACAGGGAATCTGTGGAATGAGCAGTTCTTC | CASSLTTGNLWNEQFF
TRBJ2-4 | TRBV12-3/TRBV12-4 | NA | NA | TGTGCCAGCAGTTTAAGAGGGGCACAAAACATTCAGTACTTC | CASSLRGAQNIQYF
TRBJ2-1 | TRBV20-1 | few | TRBD1 | TGCAGTGCGGTGGGGACAGGAGCGATCAATGAGCAGTTCTTC | CSAVGTGAINEQFF
TRBJ1-1 | TRBV7-7 | NA | TRBD1 | TGTGCTAGCAGCCCCTACAACAGGGGACTATTAGGAACTGAAGCTTTCTTT | CASSPYNRGLLGTEAFF
TRBJ2-3 | TRBV4-3 | NA | NA | TGCGCCAGCAGCCCCTATGGGGCCGATACGCAGTATTTT | CASSPYGADTQYF
TRBJ1-4 | TRBV12-3/TRBV12-4 | many | NA | TGTGCCAGCAGTTTACTGGGGGAAAAACTGTTTTTT | CASSLLGEKLFF